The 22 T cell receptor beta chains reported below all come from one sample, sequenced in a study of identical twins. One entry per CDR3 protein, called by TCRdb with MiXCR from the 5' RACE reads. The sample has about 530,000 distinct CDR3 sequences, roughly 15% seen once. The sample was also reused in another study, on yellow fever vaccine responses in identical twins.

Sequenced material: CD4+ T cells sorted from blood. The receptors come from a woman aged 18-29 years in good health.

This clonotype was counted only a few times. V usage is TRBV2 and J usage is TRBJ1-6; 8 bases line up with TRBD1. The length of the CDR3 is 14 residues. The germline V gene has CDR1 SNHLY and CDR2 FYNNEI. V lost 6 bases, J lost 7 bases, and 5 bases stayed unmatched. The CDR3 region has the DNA TGTGCCAGCAGGAGGACAGGGTCGAATTCACCCCTCCACTTT. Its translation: CASRRTGSNSPLHF.

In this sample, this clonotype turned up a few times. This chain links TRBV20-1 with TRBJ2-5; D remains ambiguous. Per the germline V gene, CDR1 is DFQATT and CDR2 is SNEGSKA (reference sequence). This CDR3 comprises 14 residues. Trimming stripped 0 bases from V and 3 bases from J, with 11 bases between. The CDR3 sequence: CSARDIGREETQYF. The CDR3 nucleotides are TGCAGTGCTAGAGATATCGGTCGGGAAGAGACCCAGTACTTC.

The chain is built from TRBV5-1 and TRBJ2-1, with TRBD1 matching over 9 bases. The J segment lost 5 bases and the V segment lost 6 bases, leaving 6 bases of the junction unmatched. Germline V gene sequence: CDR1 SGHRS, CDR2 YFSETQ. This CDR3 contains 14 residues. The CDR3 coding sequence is TGCGCCAGCAAGCCCGGGACAGGGAACAATGAGCAGTTCTTC. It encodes CASKPGTGNNEQFF.

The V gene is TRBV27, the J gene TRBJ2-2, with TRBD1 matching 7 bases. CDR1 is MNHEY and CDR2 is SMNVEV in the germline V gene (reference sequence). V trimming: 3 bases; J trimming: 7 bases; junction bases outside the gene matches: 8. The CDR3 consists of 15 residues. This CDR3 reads CASSLGQIGFGELFF. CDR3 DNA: TGTGCCAGCAGTTTGGGACAGATTGGGTTCGGGGAGCTGTTTTTT.

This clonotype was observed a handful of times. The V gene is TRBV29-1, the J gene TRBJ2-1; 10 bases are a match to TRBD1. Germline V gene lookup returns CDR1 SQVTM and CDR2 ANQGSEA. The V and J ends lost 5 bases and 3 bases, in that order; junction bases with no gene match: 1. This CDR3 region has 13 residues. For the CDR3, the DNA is TGCAGCGTTTGGACAGGGGGCTACAATGAGCAGTTCTTC. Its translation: CSVWTGGYNEQFF.

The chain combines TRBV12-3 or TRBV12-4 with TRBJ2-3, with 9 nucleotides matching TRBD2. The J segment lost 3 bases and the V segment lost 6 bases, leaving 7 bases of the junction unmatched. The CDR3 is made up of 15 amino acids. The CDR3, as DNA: TGTGCCAGCAGGGGGACTAGCAGTGGGACAGATACGCAGTATTTT. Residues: CASRGTSSGTDTQYF.

CDR3 coding DNA: TGCAGTGCTAGTTCCAGCGGTTTTCAAGAGACCCAGTACTTC. Protein product: CSASSSGFQETQYF. This sequence joins TRBV20-1 and TRBJ2-5; a possible D gene is TRBD2 (5 bases). The CDR3 has 14 residues. V lost 3 bases to trimming and J lost 2 bases, with 13 bases between them. The germline CDR1 and CDR2 sequences are DFQATT and SNEGSKA (reference sequence).

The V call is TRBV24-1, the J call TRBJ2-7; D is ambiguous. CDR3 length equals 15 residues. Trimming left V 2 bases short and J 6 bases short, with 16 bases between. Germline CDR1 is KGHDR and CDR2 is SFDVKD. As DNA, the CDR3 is TGTGCCACCAGTGATTCGCCACTCGACCCTACCGAGCAGTACTTC. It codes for CATSDSPLDPTEQYF.

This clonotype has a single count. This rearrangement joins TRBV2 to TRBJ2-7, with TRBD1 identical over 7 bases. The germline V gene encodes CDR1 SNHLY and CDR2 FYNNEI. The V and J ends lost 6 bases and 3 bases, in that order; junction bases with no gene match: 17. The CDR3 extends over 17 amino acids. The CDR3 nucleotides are TGTGCCAGCAGCGCCCTCGGGCGAAAGGGGGCTTACTACGAGCAGTACTTC. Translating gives CASSALGRKGAYYEQYF.

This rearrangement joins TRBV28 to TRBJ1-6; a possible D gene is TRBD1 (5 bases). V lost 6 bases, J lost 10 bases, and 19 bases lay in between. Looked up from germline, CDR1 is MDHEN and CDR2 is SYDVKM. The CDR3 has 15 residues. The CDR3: CASSPAQGIGSPLHF. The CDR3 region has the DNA TGTGCCAGCAGCCCGGCCCAGGGAATAGGGTCACCCCTCCACTTT.

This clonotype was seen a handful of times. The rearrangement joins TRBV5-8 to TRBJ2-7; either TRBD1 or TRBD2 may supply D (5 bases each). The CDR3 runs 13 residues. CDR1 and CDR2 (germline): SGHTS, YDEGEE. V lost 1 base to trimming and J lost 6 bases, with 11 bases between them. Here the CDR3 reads CASSLFEGTEQYV. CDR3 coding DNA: TGTGCCAGCAGCTTGTTCGAGGGGACCGAGCAGTACGTC.

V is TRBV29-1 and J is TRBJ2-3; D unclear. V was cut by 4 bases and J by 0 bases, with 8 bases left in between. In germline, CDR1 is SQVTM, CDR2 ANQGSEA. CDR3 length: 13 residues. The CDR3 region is CSVGLTSTDTQYF. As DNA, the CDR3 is TGCAGCGTTGGACTCACTAGCACAGATACGCAGTATTTT.

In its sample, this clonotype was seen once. The chain's CDR3 is CASSIADGSYNEQFF. In DNA form, the CDR3 reads TGTGCCAGTAGTATAGCGGACGGGAGCTACAATGAGCAGTTCTTC. The chain couples TRBV19 to TRBJ2-1, with D perhaps TRBD2 (6 bases). V shed 1 base and J shed 3 bases, with 10 bases lying between them. CDR3 size: 15 residues. Per the germline V gene, CDR1 is LNHDA and CDR2 is SQIVND (reference sequence).

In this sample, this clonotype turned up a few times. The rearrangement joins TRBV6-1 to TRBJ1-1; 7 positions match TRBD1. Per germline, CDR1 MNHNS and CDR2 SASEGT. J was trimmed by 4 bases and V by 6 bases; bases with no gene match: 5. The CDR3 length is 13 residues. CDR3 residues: CASRAGGSTEAFF. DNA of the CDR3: TGTGCCAGCAGGGCAGGGGGGAGCACTGAAGCTTTCTTT.

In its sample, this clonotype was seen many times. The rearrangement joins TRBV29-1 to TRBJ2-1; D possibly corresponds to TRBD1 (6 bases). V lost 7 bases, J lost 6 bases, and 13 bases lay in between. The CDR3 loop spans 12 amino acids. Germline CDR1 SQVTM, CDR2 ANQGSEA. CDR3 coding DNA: TGCAGCGCCCACGGGACAACCAATGAGCAGTTCTTC. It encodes CSAHGTTNEQFF.

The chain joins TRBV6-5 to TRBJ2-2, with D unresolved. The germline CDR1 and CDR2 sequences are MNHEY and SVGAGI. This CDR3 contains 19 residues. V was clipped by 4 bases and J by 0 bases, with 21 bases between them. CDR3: CASSSSKIYIDSNTGELFF. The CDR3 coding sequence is TGTGCCAGCAGTTCCTCTAAAATATACATAGACTCGAACACCGGGGAGCTGTTTTTT.

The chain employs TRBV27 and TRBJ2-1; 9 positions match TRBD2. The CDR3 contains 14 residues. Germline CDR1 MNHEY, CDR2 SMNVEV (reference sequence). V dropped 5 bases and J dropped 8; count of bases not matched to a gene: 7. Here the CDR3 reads CASSPGLAWDEQFF. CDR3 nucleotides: TGTGCCAGCAGTCCGGGACTAGCATGGGATGAGCAGTTCTTC.

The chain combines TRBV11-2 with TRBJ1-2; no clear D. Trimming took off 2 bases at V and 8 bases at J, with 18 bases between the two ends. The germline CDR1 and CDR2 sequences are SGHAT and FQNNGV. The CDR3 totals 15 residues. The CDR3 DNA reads TGTGCCAGCAGCTTAAATTTCTTCGGGGTGCGGGGCTACACCTTC. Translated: CASSLNFFGVRGYTF.

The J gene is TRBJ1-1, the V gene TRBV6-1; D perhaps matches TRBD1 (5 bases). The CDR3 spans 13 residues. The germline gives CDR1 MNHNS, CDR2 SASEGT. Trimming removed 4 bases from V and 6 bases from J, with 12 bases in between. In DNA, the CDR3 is TGTGCCAGCAGTGGCTGGGGGGAGGCTGAAGCTTTCTTT. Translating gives CASSGWGEAEAFF.

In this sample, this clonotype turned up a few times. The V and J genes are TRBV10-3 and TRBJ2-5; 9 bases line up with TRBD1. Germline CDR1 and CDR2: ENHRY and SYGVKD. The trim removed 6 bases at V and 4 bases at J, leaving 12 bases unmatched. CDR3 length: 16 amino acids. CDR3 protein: CAISQGTGLGRETQYF. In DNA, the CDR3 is TGTGCCATCAGCCAAGGGACAGGGCTCGGTAGAGAGACCCAGTACTTC.

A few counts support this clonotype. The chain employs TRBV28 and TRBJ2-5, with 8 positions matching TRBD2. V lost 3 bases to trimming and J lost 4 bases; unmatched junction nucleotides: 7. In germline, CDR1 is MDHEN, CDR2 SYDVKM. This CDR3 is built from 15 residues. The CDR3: CASSFTGGRGETQYF. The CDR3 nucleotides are TGTGCCAGCAGTTTTACGGGGGGGCGCGGAGAGACCCAGTACTTC. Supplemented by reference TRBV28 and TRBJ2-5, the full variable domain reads DVKVTQSSRYLVKRTGEKVFLECVQDMDHENMFWYRQDPGLGLRLIYFSYDVKMKEKGDIPEGYSVSREKKERFSLILESASTNQTSMYLCASSFTGGRGETQYFGPGTRLLVL.

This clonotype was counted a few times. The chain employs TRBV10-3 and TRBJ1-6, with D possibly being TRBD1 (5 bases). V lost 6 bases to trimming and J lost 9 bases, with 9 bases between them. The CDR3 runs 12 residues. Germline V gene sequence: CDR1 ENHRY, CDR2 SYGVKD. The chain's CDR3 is CAISGDRSPLHF. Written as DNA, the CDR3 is TGTGCCATCAGCGGGGACCGTTCACCCCTCCACTTT.